Judged by abundance, the clone carrying this TCR beta chain is medium-sized. What it binds is unknown. After constant-region reverse-primer amplification, full-length variable regions underwent semi-nested PCR with Nested Universal Primer A. One entry per CDR3 protein, called by TCRdb with MiXCR from the 5' RACE reads. The table includes 8,000 to 10,000 distinct CDR3 sequences, roughly 27% detected once. Germline V gene lookup returns CDR1 SGHAT and CDR2 FQNNGV. The CDR3 has 19 residues. V gave up 4 bases and J gave up 2 bases, with 26 bases separating them. Tregs were sorted as CD4+CD25+CD127-/low cells. Study-level results: Tumor-infiltrating Treg TCR alpha and beta sequences overlapped most with tumor naive CD4+ T cells, then blood naive. Larger-cohort validation covered only one TCR beta V-J rearrangement.

The TCR sequence derives from a female donor with breast cancer. The chain has TRBV11-2 and TRBJ1-2; D perhaps matches TRBD1 (6 bases). Source material: Tregs sorted from blood. CDR3 nucleotides: TGTGCCAGCAGCTCTTCTCCCAGCGGAATGGACAGCTCAAACTATGGCTACACCTTC. Translated, it gives CASSSSPSGMDSSNYGYTF.